Presented here are 20 T cell receptor beta chains from one specimen sequenced in a study of T cells after yellow fever vaccination. Using its own MiXCR run on the 5' RACE reads, TCRdb lists one record per CDR3 protein. Here the sample spans some 600,000 distinct CDR3 sequences, more than 9% being singletons. The sample was PBMCs, taken on the day of the yellow fever booster vaccination. The receptors here all came from a man younger than 40 who received the YFV17D yellow fever vaccine.

The chain is built from TRBV5-1 and TRBJ2-5; D is possibly TRBD1 (7 bases). The CDR3 has 15 residues. V lost 2 bases and J 3 bases, leaving 14 bases between the germline ends. Germline V lookup: CDR1 SGHRS, CDR2 YFSETQ. For the CDR3, the DNA is TGCGCCAGCAGCTTTCAGGGGGGCTTAAAAGAGACCCAGTACTTC. Translation: CASSFQGGLKETQYF.

This clonotype was observed a handful of times. This chain links TRBV7-9 with TRBJ1-2; TRBD1 agrees at 7 bases. V was clipped by 1 base and J by 2 bases; unmatched bases: 4. CDR3 length equals 15 residues. Germline V CDR1 and CDR2: SEHNR, FQNEAQ (reference sequence). CDR3 region: CASSLGGGQNYGYTF. The CDR3 region has the DNA TGTGCCAGCAGCTTAGGGGGGGGACAGAACTATGGCTACACCTTC. The full variable domain, completed using reference TRBV7-9 and TRBJ1-2, is DTGVSQNPRHKITKRGQNVTFRCDPISEHNRLYWYRQTLGQGPEFLTYFQNEAQLEKSRLLSDRFSAERPKGSFSTLEIQRTEQGDSAMYLCASSLGGGQNYGYTFGSGTRLTVV.

The V gene is TRBV6-2 or TRBV6-3, the J gene TRBJ2-1, with unresolved D. The CDR3 extends over 12 amino acids. Germline V lookup: CDR1 MNHEY, CDR2 SVGEGT. Trimming cost V 6 bases and J 2 bases, with 5 bases left between them. CDR3 nucleotides: TGTGCCAGCAGGGGGACCTACAATGAGCAGTTCTTC. Translating it yields CASRGTYNEQFF.

This clonotype came up a few times. J is TRBJ2-7 and V is TRBV25-1; D ambiguous. There are 12 residues in the CDR3. The germline V gene has CDR1 MGHDK and CDR2 SYGVNS. Trimming took off 6 bases at V and 9 bases at J, with 15 bases between the two ends. The DNA for the CDR3 is TGTGCCAGCAGCCCCCTTTGGGCCGGGCAGTACTTC. It translates to CASSPLWAGQYF.

CDR3 loop: CASREVGTEGKLFF. The CDR3 coding sequence is TGTGCCAGTAGGGAAGTCGGGACAGAGGGAAAACTGTTTTTT. The chain is built from TRBV19 and TRBJ1-4, with 7 positions matching TRBD1. This CDR3 has 14 residues. The V and J ends lost 6 bases and 10 bases, in that order; junction bases with no gene match: 11. The germline gives CDR1 LNHDA, CDR2 SQIVND (reference sequence).

The chain couples TRBV20-1 to TRBJ2-3; the D gene is possibly TRBD2 (5 bases). The V gene lost 1 base and the J gene lost 6 bases, with 8 bases spanning the gap. The V gene's germline CDR1 is DFQATT and CDR2 SNEGSKA (reference sequence). The CDR3 runs 12 residues. CDR3 region: CSARGAGDTQYF. The CDR3 nucleotides read TGCAGTGCTAGAGGGGCGGGCGATACGCAGTATTTT.

The J gene is TRBJ2-7, the V gene TRBV6-5; 8 nucleotides agree with TRBD2. V lost 0 bases to trimming and J lost 12 bases; unmatched junction nucleotides: 10. This CDR3 is 14 amino acids long. Germline CDR1 reads MNHEY; CDR2 reads SVGAGI. The CDR3 nucleotides are TGTGCCAGCAGTTACTCTGGACTAGCTTCCGAACGGTACTTC. It specifies CASSYSGLASERYF.

This chain uses TRBV9 with TRBJ1-6; D is unclear. The V gene lost 0 bases and the J gene lost 5 bases, with 9 bases spanning the gap. Germline loops: CDR1 SGDLS, CDR2 YYNGEE. The CDR3 runs 15 residues. The CDR3 region has the DNA TGTGCCAGCAGCGTAGGAGGACGGAATAATTCACCCCTCCACTTT. This gives the protein CASSVGGRNNSPLHF. The full variable domain, its missing parts supplied by reference TRBV9 and TRBJ1-6, is DSGVTQTPKHLITATGQRVTLRCSPRSGDLSVYWYQQSLDQGLQFLIQYYNGEERAKGNILERFSAQQFPDLHSELNLSSLELGDSALYFCASSVGGRNNSPLHFGNGTRLTVT.

The sample holds a few counts of this clonotype. The gene calls are TRBV5-8 and TRBJ2-2; 11 bases map to TRBD1. V lost 4 bases and J lost 3; bases outside the gene matches: 8. CDR1 and CDR2 (germline): SGHTS, YDEGEE. The CDR3 contains 17 residues. Here the CDR3 reads CASSVMDRGRYTGELFF. The DNA for the CDR3 is TGTGCCAGCAGCGTAATGGACAGGGGGCGTTACACCGGGGAGCTGTTTTTT.

The V call is TRBV12-3 or TRBV12-4, the J call TRBJ2-1; D is unresolved. V lost 5 bases and J 10 bases, leaving 9 bases between the germline ends. The CDR3 runs 11 residues. The CDR3 nucleotides are TGTGCCAGCAGTCCGAGTGGAGAGCAGTTCTTC. Amino acid sequence: CASSPSGEQFF.

The J gene is TRBJ2-7, the V gene TRBV12-3 or TRBV12-4; TRBD2 might be the D (7 bases). Trimming removed 2 bases from V and 5 bases from J, with 16 bases in between. The CDR3 runs to 15 residues. CDR3 nucleotide sequence: TGTGCCAGCAGTTTACGGCTAGCGGAGGGGGACGAGCAGTACTTC. Amino acids: CASSLRLAEGDEQYF.

This clonotype appeared a few times. The chain joins TRBV10-3 to TRBJ2-3; a possible D gene is TRBD1 (6 bases). The V gene lost 2 bases and the J gene lost 4 bases, with 7 bases spanning the gap. CDR3 length equals 13 residues. CDR1 and CDR2 from the germline V gene are ENHRY and SYGVKD. In nucleotides, the CDR3 is TGTGCCATCAGTGAGGCAGGGGCAGATACGCAGTATTTT. This encodes CAISEAGADTQYF.

This clonotype came up many times. The junction departs from germline at one end; a sequencing error may be responsible. This chain uses TRBV7-2 with TRBJ1-1; a weak D match, TRBD1 (6 bases). Germline lookup yields CDR1 SGHTA and CDR2 FQGNSA. CDR3 size: 13 residues. CDR3 DNA: TGCGCCAGCAGCTGGGGACAGAACACTGAAGCTTTCTTT. This codes for CASSWGQNTEAFF.

The chain is built from TRBV27 and TRBJ2-3, with D tentatively TRBD1 or TRBD2 (6 bases each). V was pared by 7 bases and J by 6 bases, with 23 bases between. The CDR3 length is 16 residues. CDR1 MNHEY and CDR2 SMNVEV come from the germline V gene (reference sequence). The CDR3 protein is CASNNRDITGRDTQYF. In DNA form, the CDR3 reads TGTGCCAGCAATAACCGGGACATCACGGGGAGGGATACGCAGTATTTT.

The chain employs TRBV29-1 and TRBJ2-7, with a possible D match to TRBD1 (6 bases). The CDR3 is 13 residues long. Germline-derived CDR1 and CDR2 are SQVTM and ANQGSEA. Trimming took off 5 bases at V and 4 bases at J, with 15 bases between the two ends. CDR3 sequence (DNA): TGCAGCGTTAAGACAGGTGGGGCATACGAGCAGTACTTC. Its translation: CSVKTGGAYEQYF.

The table lists this clonotype with a few counts. The chain joins TRBV27 to TRBJ2-3; D not certain. V shed 3 bases and J shed 11 bases, with 9 bases lying between them. Germline V gives CDR1 MNHEY, CDR2 SMNVEV (reference sequence). The CDR3 length is 11 residues. CDR3 sequence (DNA): TGTGCCAGCAGTTTGTGGGGTCAGCAGTATTTT. It is translated as CASSLWGQQYF.

The genes are TRBV28 and TRBJ2-7; 9 nucleotides match TRBD1. Unmatched junction bases numbered 14, after V lost 5 bases and J lost 3 bases. The CDR3 totals 17 residues. CDR1 and CDR2 (germline): MDHEN, SYDVKM. In DNA, the CDR3 is TGTGCCAGCAGTCCGGCGGACCCCGGGGACAGGGACTACGAGCAGTACTTC. It yields the protein CASSPADPGDRDYEQYF.

The rearrangement joins TRBV7-9 to TRBJ2-7; no clear D gene. The CDR3 length is 13 residues. Germline V CDR1 and CDR2: SEHNR, FQNEAQ (reference sequence). Trimming left V 9 bases short and J 2 bases short, with 14 bases between. The CDR3 bases are TGTGCCAGGGGCCCTGGGCTCACCTACGAGCAGTACTTC. Amino acid sequence: CARGPGLTYEQYF.

This chain connects TRBV6-1 to TRBJ2-4, with a tentative D call TRBD1 (5 bases). CDR3 size: 13 residues. Germline V CDR1 and CDR2: MNHNS, SASEGT. V was clipped by 7 bases and J by 6 bases, with 13 bases between them. CDR3 residues: CASTRGPRNIQYF. The DNA for the CDR3 is TGTGCCAGCACTAGGGGTCCGCGAAACATTCAGTACTTC.

The sample holds a few counts of this clonotype. The chain has TRBV20-1 and TRBJ2-1, with 9 bases fitting TRBD2. V was pared by 6 bases and J by 5 bases, with 17 bases of the junction left unmatched. The CDR3 length is 17 residues. The germline CDR1 and CDR2 sequences are DFQATT and SNEGSKA (reference sequence). CDR3 in DNA: TGCAGTGCCCCGTCCTTTGGTGGCGGGAGGGCCCACAATGAGCAGTTCTTC. As protein: CSAPSFGGGRAHNEQFF.